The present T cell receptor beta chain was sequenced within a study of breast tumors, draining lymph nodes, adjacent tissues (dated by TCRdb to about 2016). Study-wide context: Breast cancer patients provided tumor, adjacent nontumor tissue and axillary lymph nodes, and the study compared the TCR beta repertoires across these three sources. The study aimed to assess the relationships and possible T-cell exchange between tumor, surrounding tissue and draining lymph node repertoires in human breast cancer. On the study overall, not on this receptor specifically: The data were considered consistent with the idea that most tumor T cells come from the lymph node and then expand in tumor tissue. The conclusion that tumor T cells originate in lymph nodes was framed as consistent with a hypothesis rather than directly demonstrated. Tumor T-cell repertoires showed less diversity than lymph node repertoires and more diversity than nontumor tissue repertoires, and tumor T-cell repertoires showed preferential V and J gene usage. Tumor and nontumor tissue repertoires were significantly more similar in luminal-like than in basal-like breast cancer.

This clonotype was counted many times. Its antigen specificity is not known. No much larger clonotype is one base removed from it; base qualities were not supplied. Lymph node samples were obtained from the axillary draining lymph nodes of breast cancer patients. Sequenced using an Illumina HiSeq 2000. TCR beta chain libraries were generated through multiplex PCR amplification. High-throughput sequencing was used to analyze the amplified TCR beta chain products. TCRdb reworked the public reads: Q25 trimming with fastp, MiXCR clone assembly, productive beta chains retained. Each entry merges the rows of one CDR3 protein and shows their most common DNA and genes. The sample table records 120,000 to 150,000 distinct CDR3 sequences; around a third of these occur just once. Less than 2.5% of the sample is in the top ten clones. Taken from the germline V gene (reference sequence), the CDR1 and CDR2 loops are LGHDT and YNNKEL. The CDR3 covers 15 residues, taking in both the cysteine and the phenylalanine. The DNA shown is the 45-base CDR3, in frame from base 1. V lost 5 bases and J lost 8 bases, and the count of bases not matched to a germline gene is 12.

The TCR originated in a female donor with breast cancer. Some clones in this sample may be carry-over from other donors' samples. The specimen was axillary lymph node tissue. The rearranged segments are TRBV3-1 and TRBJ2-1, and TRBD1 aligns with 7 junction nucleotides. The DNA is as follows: TGTGCCAGCAGCTACAGGGGATGGGGAAGTGATGAGCAGTTCTTC. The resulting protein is CASSYRGWGSDEQFF.